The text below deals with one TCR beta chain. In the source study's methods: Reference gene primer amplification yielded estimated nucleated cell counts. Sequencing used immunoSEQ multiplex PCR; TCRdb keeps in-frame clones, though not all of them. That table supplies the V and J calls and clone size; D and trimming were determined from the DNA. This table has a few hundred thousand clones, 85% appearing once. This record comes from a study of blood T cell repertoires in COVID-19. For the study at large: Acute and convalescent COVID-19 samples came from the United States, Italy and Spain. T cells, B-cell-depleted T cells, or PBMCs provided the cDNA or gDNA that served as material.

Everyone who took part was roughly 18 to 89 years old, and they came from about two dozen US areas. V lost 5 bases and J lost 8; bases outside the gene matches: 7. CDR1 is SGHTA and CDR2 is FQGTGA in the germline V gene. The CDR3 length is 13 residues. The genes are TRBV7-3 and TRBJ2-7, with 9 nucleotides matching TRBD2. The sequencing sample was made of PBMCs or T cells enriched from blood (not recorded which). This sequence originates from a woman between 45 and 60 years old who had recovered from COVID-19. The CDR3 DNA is TGTGCCAGCAGCCCCTCCAGCGGGGGGAAGCAGTACTTC. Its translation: CASSPSSGGKQYF.